This T cell receptor beta chain was recovered during a study of T cell repertoires in cytomegalovirus infection. Study in general: Indicated by public TCR beta signatures were CMV infection and matching HLA type.

This clonotype was seen a single time. Its antigen is still unknown. The study's findings and limits: Summed public TCR beta family frequency identified CMV carriers bearing the relevant HLA. The study found HLA-C-restricted CMV-specific TCR beta clonotypes dominating the ex vivo response.

CDR3 length: 12 amino acids. The V end lost 4 bases, the J end lost 4 bases, and 4 bases lay between the germline ends. From the reads, TCRdb called clonotypes with MiXCR, one entry per CDR3 protein. The table has about 34,000 distinct CDR3 sequences, less than 60% seen once; the top ten hold 75% to 95%. The sample was CD8+ T cells from cultured PBMCs, taken from culture after CMV antigen stimulation. The rearrangement joins TRBV12-3 or TRBV12-4 to TRBJ2-2; no clear D. This TCR was recovered from a human donor in good health (CMV status not recorded). Some clones in this sample may be carry-over from other donors' samples. CDR3 amino acids: CASSSPTGELFF. CDR3 nucleotides: TGTGCCAGCAGTTCCCCCACCGGGGAGCTGTTTTTT.